These T cell receptor beta chains were read from a single sample in a study of T cell repertoires in cytomegalovirus infection. A single record per CDR3 protein comes from TCRdb applying MiXCR to the reads. This sample has under 95,000 distinct CDR3 sequences, with 4% found just once. The sequenced sample was PBMCs. All receptors come from a human donor in good health (CMV status not recorded). Some clones in this sample may be carry-over from other donors' samples. The CDR3 runs from the conserved cysteine through the conserved F or W. Each record gives: D gene, clone size, J gene, V gene, CDR3 DNA, CDR3 protein. D genes are given only for firm matches. Some rows have no size entry. The others give once, few or many, or a class for an expanded clone.

-,many,TRBJ2-3,TRBV7-3,TGTGCCAGCAGCTACGAGGGACTCGACACAGATACGCAGTATTTT,CASSYEGLDTDTQYF
TRBD2,few,TRBJ2-1,TRBV29-1,TGCAGCGTTCGGTCGGCACAGTTAGCGGGAGGGATCTTTAAAAATGAGCAGTTCTTC,CSVRSAQLAGGIFKNEQFF
-,many,TRBJ1-2,TRBV7-2,TGTGCCAGCAGCTTAGGGGCTGGTCAGGGCGACTATGGCTACACCTTC,CASSLGAGQGDYGYTF
-,many,TRBJ2-3,TRBV7-2,TGTGCCAGCAGCACCTCTAGCGACCGCACAGATACGCAGTATTTT,CASSTSSDRTDTQYF
TRBD2,many,TRBJ2-3,TRBV5-1,TGCGCCAGTAGCCGGGACTATCCCACAGATACGCAGTATTTT,CASSRDYPTDTQYF
TRBD2,many,TRBJ2-5,TRBV7-2,TGTGCCAGCAGCCGGAGCGGGGGCCAAGAGACCCAGTACTTC,CASSRSGGQETQYF
-,many,TRBJ1-2,TRBV19,TGTGCCAGTAGTACCCACGGAGACGCAAACTATGGCTACACCTTC,CASSTHGDANYGYTF
TRBD1,many,TRBJ2-1,TRBV7-2,TGTGCCAGCAGCCCCCGGGGACAGGGGAACAATGAGCAGTTCTTC,CASSPRGQGNNEQFF
-,many,TRBJ1-3,TRBV20-1,TGCAGTGCTAGAGGTGATGCGTCAGTTGGAAACACCATATATTTT,CSARGDASVGNTIYF
-,many,TRBJ1-1,TRBV7-8,TGTGCCAGCAGCTTAGCTCCGGGGACTACTGAAGCTTTCTTT,CASSLAPGTTEAFF
TRBD1,many,TRBJ1-5,TRBV7-2,TGTGCCAGCAGCTTAGACAGGGGGCGGCCAAATCAGCCCCAGCATTTT,CASSLDRGRPNQPQHF
-,many,TRBJ2-3,TRBV18,TGTGCCAGCTCACCGGGGCTACCCGTCACAGATACGCAGTATTTT,CASSPGLPVTDTQYF
-,many,TRBJ2-7,TRBV6-1,TGTGCCAGCAGTTATTTTGTAGGGGCAGAGGCCTACGAGCAGTACTTC,CASSYFVGAEAYEQYF
-,many,TRBJ2-2,TRBV11-2,TGTGCCAGCAGCTTAATGGGAATCGGGGAGCTGTTTTTT,CASSLMGIGELFF
TRBD2,many,TRBJ2-7,TRBV11-2,TGTGCCAGCAGCTGGACTAGCGGGAGCTACGAGCAGTACTTC,CASSWTSGSYEQYF
-,medium-sized,TRBJ2-1,TRBV11-1,TGTGCCAGCAGCTTTGAAAGGGCATACAATGAGCAGTTCTTC,CASSFERAYNEQFF
-,-,TRBJ2-5,TRBV7-2,TGTGCCAGCAGCCCTCCGCCCCAAGAGACCCAGTACTTC,CASSPPPQETQYF
-,many,TRBJ1-6,TRBV7-8,TGTGCCAGCAGCTTAGGGCGGTCAGCGAATTCACCCCTCCACTTT,CASSLGRSANSPLHF
-,many,TRBJ1-4,TRBV7-2,TGTGCCAGCAGCTTAGTGCCAGCGGACAAGGGGGAAAAACTGTTTTTT,CASSLVPADKGEKLFF
TRBD2,many,TRBJ2-3,TRBV10-3,TGTGCCACCAGGACTAGCGGCTCGACAGATACGCAGTATTTT,CATRTSGSTDTQYF
-,many,TRBJ2-7,TRBV20-1,TGCAGTGCTAGTTCCGCCGGATTTAACTCCTACGAGCAGTACTTC,CSASSAGFNSYEQYF
-,many,TRBJ2-5,TRBV7-2,TGTGCCAGCAGCCTTGCCTTTGGGCAGCAAGAGACCCAGTACTTC,CASSLAFGQQETQYF
-,-,TRBJ2-3,TRBV7-2,TGTGCCAGCAGCCCCCAGGGCCCAGATACGCAGTATTTT,CASSPQGPDTQYF
TRBD2,-,TRBJ2-7,TRBV6-1,TGTGCCAGCAGTTTGAGGGCTAGCGGGAGATCGTCCTACGAGCAGTACTTC,CASSLRASGRSSYEQYF
-,many,TRBJ2-3,TRBV5-1,TGCGCCAGCAGCTACAGTAAGGTGGTGACAGATACGCAGTATTTT,CASSYSKVVTDTQYF
-,medium-sized,TRBJ2-1,TRBV19,TGTGCCAGTAGTATAGAGGCAGGGGTGCGCAATGAGCAGTTCTTC,CASSIEAGVRNEQFF
-,few,TRBJ1-2,TRBV5-6,TGTGCCAGCAGCTTGGTTGGTACATCCGGCTACACCTTC,CASSLVGTSGYTF
TRBD2,many,TRBJ2-1,TRBV7-2,TGTGCCAGCAGCTTTCCACTAGCGGGGGGGAGCAATGAGCAGTTCTTC,CASSFPLAGGSNEQFF
-,many,TRBJ2-1,TRBV7-2,TGTGCCAGCAGCTCTGGACCTACCAATGAGCAGTTCTTC,CASSSGPTNEQFF
-,many,TRBJ1-6,TRBV7-2,TGTGCCAGCAGCGTGGACGGGGTCACACCCCTCCACTTT,CASSVDGVTPLHF
-,many,TRBJ1-1,TRBV7-2,TGTGCCAGCAGCTTTACCGGCACTGAAGCTTTCTTT,CASSFTGTEAFF
TRBD2,many,TRBJ2-1,TRBV7-8,TGTGCCAGCAGCTTAGTGGCTAGCGGGAGGGCTGAGCAGTTCTTC,CASSLVASGRAEQFF
-,many,TRBJ2-5,TRBV7-7,TGTGCCAGCAGCTTAGCGGGGGGTCGTGGGGAGACCCAGTACTTC,CASSLAGGRGETQYF
-,many,TRBJ2-1,TRBV7-2,TGTGCCAGCAGCTTAGCATCGAGCTCCTACAATGAGCAGTTCTTC,CASSLASSSYNEQFF
-,many,TRBJ2-3,TRBV7-3,TGTGCCAGCAGCGTCGGCGGGGCGGAAGATACGCAGTATTTT,CASSVGGAEDTQYF
-,many,TRBJ1-6,TRBV9,TGTGCCAGCAGCGTAGCGGGGGATTCACCCCTCCACTTT,CASSVAGDSPLHF
-,many,TRBJ2-7,TRBV7-8,TGTGCCAGCAGCTTAAGGGACACCGGACACGAGCAGTACTTC,CASSLRDTGHEQYF
TRBD2,many,TRBJ2-3,TRBV7-2,TGTGCCAGCACCCCTAGCGGGGGGGCAACAGATACGCAGTATTTT,CASTPSGGATDTQYF
-,many,TRBJ1-1,TRBV6-2/TRBV6-3,TGTGCCAGCAGTTACTCGTCAGAAGGGCCCCGTGCTGAAGCTTTCTTT,CASSYSSEGPRAEAFF
-,many,TRBJ1-1,TRBV7-8,TGTGCCAGCATCCTCCGGGTCAACACTGAAGCTTTCTTT,CASILRVNTEAFF
-,many,TRBJ2-5,TRBV7-2,TGTGCCAGCAGCTTAGGGCTGCAGGGCGAGACCCAGTACTTC,CASSLGLQGETQYF
-,many,TRBJ2-6,TRBV14,TGTGCCAGCAGCCAGGGGAGAGGGTCGGGGGGCCGCTCTGGGGCCAACGTCCTGACTTTC,CASSQGRGSGGRSGANVLTF
TRBD2,many,TRBJ2-3,TRBV7-2,TGTGCCAGCAGCCCAATAGCGGGAGGTCAGGGAGATACGCAGTATTTT,CASSPIAGGQGDTQYF
-,many,TRBJ1-1,TRBV12-3/TRBV12-4,TGTGCCAGCAGTCTGGGGACCTGGAACACTGAAGCTTTCTTT,CASSLGTWNTEAFF
-,many,TRBJ2-2,TRBV7-8,TGTGCCAGCAGCCGGACTGGAGGGAACACCGGGGAGCTGTTTTTT,CASSRTGGNTGELFF
TRBD1,many,TRBJ1-4,TRBV9,TGTGCCAGCAGCGTAGCCCTCGGACAGGGCGGAGAAAAACTGTTTTTT,CASSVALGQGGEKLFF
-,many,TRBJ2-1,TRBV6-2/TRBV6-3,TGTGCCAGCAGCTCCACCTACAATGAGCAGTTCTTC,CASSSTYNEQFF
-,many,TRBJ2-1,TRBV7-8,TGTGCCAGCAGCGCCCCGGCGGGCCGGGGAGCCTACAATGAGCAGTTCTTC,CASSAPAGRGAYNEQFF
-,many,TRBJ1-2,TRBV7-2,TGTGCCAGCAGCCCCCGGGACGGACCCTATGGCTACACCTTC,CASSPRDGPYGYTF
TRBD1,many,TRBJ1-1,TRBV7-2,TGTGCCAGCAGCACGACAGGGAGGGACACTGAAGCTTTCTTT,CASSTTGRDTEAFF
-,many,TRBJ2-7,TRBV7-2,TGTGCCAGCAGCAGACAGGTCTCCTCCTACGAGCAGTACTTC,CASSRQVSSYEQYF
-,few,TRBJ2-7,TRBV6-8,TGTGCCAGTTACGCGGGGATCCACGAGCAGTACTTC,CASYAGIHEQYF